This TCR beta chain was sequenced during a study of shared clonotypes between healthy human individuals. Study overall: Those who served as donors were a couple of women and three men between the ages of 18 and 49.

The authors split each subset's genomic DNA evenly across several immunoSEQ plates. Sequencing on ten immunoSEQ deep assay plates was performed for unsorted PBMC DNA. The repertoire was sequenced with immunoSEQ multiplex PCR; TCRdb's copy has only in-frame clones and lacks some. This table holds some 480,000 clones, around 80% found once. V was clipped by 6 bases and J by 10 bases, with 15 bases between them. CDR1 is SGHTA and CDR2 is FQGNSA in the germline V gene. CDR3 length equals 12 residues. Genomic DNA of unsorted samples came from 85 million to 90 million PBMCs. This chain uses TRBV7-2 with TRBJ1-2; weak D call: TRBD1 (5 bases). The TCR was taken from a woman in her thirties or forties in good health. Some clones in this sample may be carry-over from other donors' samples. The sequenced sample consisted of PBMCs. The DNA for the CDR3 is TGTGCCAGCAGGTTGGACACCAGCCTCTACACCTTC. It is translated as CASRLDTSLYTF.